Listed below are T cell receptor beta chains from one sample, sequenced in a study of T cell responses to AZD1222 COVID-19 vaccine. Data came from immunoSEQ multiplex PCR; TCRdb stores just in-frame clones and leaves some out. The sample gives some 110,000 clones, around 83% of which show up once; about 4.4% is in the top ten. The sequenced sample was peripheral blood, obtained 28 days after the second AZD1222 dose. These receptors all come from an adult who received the AZD1222 COVID-19 vaccine. The CDR3 runs from the conserved cysteine through the conserved F or W. The D gene is left open where the match is weak. Clone size is given for some rows only: seen once, a few or many times, or a class if the clone is expanded.

D,size,V,J,DNA,CDR3
NA,NA,TRBV9,TRBJ2-3,TGTGCCAGCTCCACCGGGCAGGAGGGAGATACGCAGTATTTT,CASSTGQEGDTQYF
NA,few,TRBV30,TRBJ1-4,TGTGCCTGGGGGGACTTTATTAATGAAAAACTGTTTTTT,CAWGDFINEKLFF
NA,NA,TRBV7-2,TRBJ2-1,TGTGCCAGCAGCTTAGGGCGGTACAATGAGCAGTTCTTC,CASSLGRYNEQFF
NA,once,TRBV5-1,TRBJ2-3,TGCGCCAGCAGCTTAGGATCCCGCTTCACAGATACGCAGTATTTT,CASSLGSRFTDTQYF
NA,NA,TRBV6-5,TRBJ2-3,TGTGCCAGCCACAGGGTCGGAGATACGCAGTATTTT,CASHRVGDTQYF
NA,once,TRBV10-1,TRBJ1-3,TGCGCCTGCCCAGGAAGTTCTTTATCCGGAAACACCATATATTTT,CACPGSSLSGNTIYF
NA,NA,TRBV2,TRBJ1-5,TGTGCCAGCAGCTGGGACCGAGATCAGCCCCAGCATTTT,CASSWDRDQPQHF
NA,NA,TRBV11-2,TRBJ1-1,TGTGCCAGCAGCTCCCCCAGAAGACGGCCTGAAGCTTTCTTT,CASSSPRRRPEAFF
TRBD1,once,TRBV5-4,TRBJ1-2,TGTGCCAGCAGCTTGGGGGGGGACAGCGACAACTATGGCTACACCTTC,CASSLGGDSDNYGYTF
TRBD1,NA,TRBV10-3,TRBJ1-2,TGTGCCATCAACGAGGACAGGGCCAACTATGGCTACACCTTC,CAINEDRANYGYTF
NA,NA,TRBV30,TRBJ1-3,TGTGCCTGGATGGCGGGGGTGGCTGGAAACACCATATATTTT,CAWMAGVAGNTIYF
TRBD1,NA,TRBV6-5,TRBJ1-2,TGTGCCAGCAGTTACCCTAAAATGACAGGGAACTATGGCTACACCTTC,CASSYPKMTGNYGYTF
TRBD1,NA,TRBV6-5,TRBJ1-1,TGTGCCAGCAGTTACTCGACAGGGGAAACGAACACTGAAGCTTTCTTT,CASSYSTGETNTEAFF
NA,NA,TRBV2,TRBJ1-2,TGTGCCAGCGCAATCCGGGATGGCTACACCTTC,CASAIRDGYTF
NA,NA,TRBV7-2,TRBJ1-1,TGTGCCAGCAGCTCCGAGGGGGGTCAAAGAAACACTGAAGCTTTCTTT,CASSSEGGQRNTEAFF
NA,few,TRBV7-8,TRBJ2-1,TGTGCCAGCAGCCCGACTAGCAATGAGCAGTTCTTC,CASSPTSNEQFF
NA,NA,TRBV5-1,TRBJ2-5,TGCGCCAGCAGCCCGCCTCAGAGGGAGACCCAGTACTTC,CASSPPQRETQYF
TRBD2,once,TRBV27,TRBJ2-7,TGTGCCAGCAGTTACATACTAGCGGGGGGGCCTTGGGAGCAGTACTTC,CASSYILAGGPWEQYF
TRBD2,NA,TRBV30,TRBJ2-5,TGTGCCTGGAGTGGGACTAGCAGACAAGAGACCCAGTACTTC,CAWSGTSRQETQYF
TRBD1,NA,TRBV9,TRBJ1-3,TGTGCCAGCAGCGTAGGAGGACAGGGGGCAGGAAACACCATATATTTT,CASSVGGQGAGNTIYF
NA,few,TRBV28,TRBJ2-3,TGTGCCAGCAGTGAACCAGGGGCGCGGAATACGCAGTATTTT,CASSEPGARNTQYF
TRBD2,NA,TRBV5-4,TRBJ2-5,TGTGCCAGCAGGTCTGGCGGGGGGGCAGAGACCCAGTACTTC,CASRSGGGAETQYF
TRBD1,NA,TRBV30,TRBJ1-6,TGTGCCTGGAGCGAGGGGCAGGGGGCGGATTCACCCCTCCACTTT,CAWSEGQGADSPLHF